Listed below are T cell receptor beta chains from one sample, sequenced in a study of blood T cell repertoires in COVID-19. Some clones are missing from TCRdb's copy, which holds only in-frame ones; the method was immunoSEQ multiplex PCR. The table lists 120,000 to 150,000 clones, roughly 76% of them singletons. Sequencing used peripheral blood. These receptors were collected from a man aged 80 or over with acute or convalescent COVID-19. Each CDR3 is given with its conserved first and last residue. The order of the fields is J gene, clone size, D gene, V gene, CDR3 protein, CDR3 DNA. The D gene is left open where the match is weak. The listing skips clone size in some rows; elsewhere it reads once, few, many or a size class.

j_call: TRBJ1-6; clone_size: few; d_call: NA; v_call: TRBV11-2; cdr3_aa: CASSLDTGVSPLHF; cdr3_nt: TGTGCCAGCAGCTTAGACACGGGAGTATCACCCCTCCACTTT
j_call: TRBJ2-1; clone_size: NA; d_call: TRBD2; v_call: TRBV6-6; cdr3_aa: CASSSSGGASYNEQFF; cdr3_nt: TGTGCCAGCAGTTCTAGCGGGGGGGCGTCATACAATGAGCAGTTCTTC
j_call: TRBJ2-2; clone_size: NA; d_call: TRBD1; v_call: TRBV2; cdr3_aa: CASRRDRANGELFF; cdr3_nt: TGTGCCAGCAGGAGGGACAGGGCAAACGGGGAGCTGTTTTTT
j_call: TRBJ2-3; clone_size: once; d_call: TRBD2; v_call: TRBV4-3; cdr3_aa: CASSQDRTSGFTDTQYF; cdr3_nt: TGCGCCAGCAGCCAAGATCGGACTAGCGGATTCACAGATACGCAGTATTTT
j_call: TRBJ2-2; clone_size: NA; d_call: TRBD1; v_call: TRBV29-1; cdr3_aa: CSVEDLQGQHTGELFF; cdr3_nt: TGCAGCGTTGAAGATCTTCAGGGACAGCACACCGGGGAGCTGTTTTTT
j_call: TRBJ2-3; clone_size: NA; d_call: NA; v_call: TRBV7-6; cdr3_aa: CASSLDAGATDTQYF; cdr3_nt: TGTGCCAGCAGCTTAGACGCGGGGGCCACAGATACGCAGTATTTT
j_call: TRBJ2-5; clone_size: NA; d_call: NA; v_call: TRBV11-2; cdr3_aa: CASSLDRGRRETQYF; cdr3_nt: TGTGCCAGCAGCTTAGATCGTGGCAGAAGAGAGACCCAGTACTTC
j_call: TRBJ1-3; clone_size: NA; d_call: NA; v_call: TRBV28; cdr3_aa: CASLSPTGNTIYF; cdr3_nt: TGTGCCAGCCTATCACCGACAGGAAACACCATATATTTT
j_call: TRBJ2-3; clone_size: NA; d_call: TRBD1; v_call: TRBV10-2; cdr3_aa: CASSRQGISTDTQYF; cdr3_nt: TGCGCCAGCAGTCGACAGGGAATTAGCACAGATACGCAGTATTTT
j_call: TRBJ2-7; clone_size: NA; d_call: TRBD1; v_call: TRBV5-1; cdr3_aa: CASSLATGFHEQYF; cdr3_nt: TGCGCCAGCAGCTTGGCGACAGGGTTCCACGAGCAGTACTTC
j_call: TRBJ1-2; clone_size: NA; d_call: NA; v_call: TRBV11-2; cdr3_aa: CASSLRGGNYGYTF; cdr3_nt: TGTGCCAGCAGCTTACGGGGGGGGAACTATGGCTACACCTTC
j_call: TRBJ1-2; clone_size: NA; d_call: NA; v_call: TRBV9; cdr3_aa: CASSVAGGGSYGYTF; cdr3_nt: TGTGCCAGCAGCGTAGCTGGGGGCGGGAGCTATGGCTACACCTTC
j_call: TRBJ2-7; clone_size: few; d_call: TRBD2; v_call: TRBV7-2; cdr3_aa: CASSRGGGSYEQYF; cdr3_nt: TGTGCCAGCAGCCGGGGCGGGGGTTCCTACGAGCAGTACTTC
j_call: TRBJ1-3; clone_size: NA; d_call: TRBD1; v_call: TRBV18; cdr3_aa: CASSPGTGGAGSGNTIYF; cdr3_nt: TGTGCCAGCTCACCCGGGACAGGGGGCGCCGGCTCTGGAAACACCATATATTTT
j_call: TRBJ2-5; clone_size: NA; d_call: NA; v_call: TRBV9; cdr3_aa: CASSIGQQETQYF; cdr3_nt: TGTGCCAGCAGCATCGGACAGCAAGAGACCCAGTACTTC
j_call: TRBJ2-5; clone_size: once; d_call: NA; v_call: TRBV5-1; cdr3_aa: CASSLGATQETQYF; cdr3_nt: TGCGCCAGCAGCTTAGGGGCCACGCAAGAGACCCAGTACTTC
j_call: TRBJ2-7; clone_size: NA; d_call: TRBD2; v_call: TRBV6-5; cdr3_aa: CASSEAWRGVYEQYF; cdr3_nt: TGTGCCAGCAGCGAGGCGTGGCGGGGGGTCTACGAGCAGTACTTC
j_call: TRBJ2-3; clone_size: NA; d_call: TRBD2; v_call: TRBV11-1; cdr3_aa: CASSPLRTSGDTQYF; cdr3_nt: TGTGCCAGCAGCCCCCTCAGGACTAGCGGGGATACGCAGTATTTT
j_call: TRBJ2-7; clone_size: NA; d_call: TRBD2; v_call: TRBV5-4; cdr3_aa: CASSPGSRGGRFNYEQYF; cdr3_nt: TGTGCCAGCAGCCCCGGATCGCGGGGGGGCCGATTTAACTACGAGCAGTACTTC
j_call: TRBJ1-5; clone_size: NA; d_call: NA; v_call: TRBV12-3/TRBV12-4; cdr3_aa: CASSWAGHQPQHF; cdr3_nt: TGTGCCAGCAGTTGGGCAGGCCATCAGCCCCAGCATTTT
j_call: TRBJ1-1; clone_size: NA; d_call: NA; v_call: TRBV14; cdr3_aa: CASSRGLNTEAFF; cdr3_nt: TGTGCCAGCAGTCGGGGTCTTAACACTGAAGCTTTCTTT
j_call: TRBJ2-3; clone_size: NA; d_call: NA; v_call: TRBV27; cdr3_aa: CASSFRRSTDTQYF; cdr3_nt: TGTGCCAGCAGTTTTAGGAGAAGCACAGATACGCAGTATTTT
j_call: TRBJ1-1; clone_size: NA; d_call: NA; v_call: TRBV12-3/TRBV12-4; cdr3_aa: CASSMVEGTEAFF; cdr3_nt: TGTGCCAGCAGCATGGTTGAGGGCACTGAAGCTTTCTTT
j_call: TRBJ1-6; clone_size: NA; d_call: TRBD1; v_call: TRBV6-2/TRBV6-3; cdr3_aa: CASSYSTGNYNSPLHF; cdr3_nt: TGTGCCAGCAGTTACTCGACAGGGAACTATAATTCACCCCTCCACTTT
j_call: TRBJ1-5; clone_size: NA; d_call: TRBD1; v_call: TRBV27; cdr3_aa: CASSRDSYSNQPQHF; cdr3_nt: TGTGCCAGCAGTCGGGACAGTTATAGCAATCAGCCCCAGCATTTT
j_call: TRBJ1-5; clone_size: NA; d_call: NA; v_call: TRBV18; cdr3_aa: CASSLQGMDQPQHF; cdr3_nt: TGTGCCAGCTCACTCCAGGGAATGGATCAGCCCCAGCATTTT
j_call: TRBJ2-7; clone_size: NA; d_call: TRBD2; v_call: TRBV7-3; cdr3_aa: CASSLTASGGVYEQYF; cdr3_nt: TGTGCCAGCAGCTTAACGGCTAGCGGGGGAGTCTACGAGCAGTACTTC
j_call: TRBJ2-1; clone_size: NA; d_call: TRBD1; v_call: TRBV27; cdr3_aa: CASSLSQGQGRGNEQFF; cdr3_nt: TGTGCCAGCAGTTTATCGCAGGGACAGGGTAGGGGTAATGAGCAGTTCTTC
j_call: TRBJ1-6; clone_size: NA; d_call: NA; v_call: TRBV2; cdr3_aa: CASTLTRGRRLGPYSPLHF; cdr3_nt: TGTGCCAGCACCCTAACCAGAGGGCGCCGGCTGGGCCCCTATTCACCCCTCCACTTT
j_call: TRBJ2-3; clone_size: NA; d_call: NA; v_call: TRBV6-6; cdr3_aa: CASSYSTQADTQYF; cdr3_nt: TGTGCCAGCAGTTACTCAACCCAGGCAGATACGCAGTATTTT
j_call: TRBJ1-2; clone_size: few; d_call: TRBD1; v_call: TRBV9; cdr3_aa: CASSANKDRLAYYGYTF; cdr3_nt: TGTGCCAGCAGCGCCAATAAGGACAGGCTGGCTTACTATGGCTACACCTTC
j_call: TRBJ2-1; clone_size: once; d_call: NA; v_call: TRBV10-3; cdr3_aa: CAISESAGNEQFF; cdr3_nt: TGTGCCATCAGTGAGTCTGCAGGGAATGAGCAGTTCTTC
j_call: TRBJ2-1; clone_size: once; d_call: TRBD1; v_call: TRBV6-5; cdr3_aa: CASSYGQGAYNEQFF; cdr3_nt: TGTGCCAGCAGTTACGGACAGGGGGCCTACAATGAGCAGTTCTTC
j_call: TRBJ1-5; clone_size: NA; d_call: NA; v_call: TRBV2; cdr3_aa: CASSQQTIYSNQPQHF; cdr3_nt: TGTGCCAGCAGCCAACAGACAATTTATAGCAATCAGCCCCAGCATTTT
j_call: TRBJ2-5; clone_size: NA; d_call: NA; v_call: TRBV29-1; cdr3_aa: CSVEGRGLKETQYF; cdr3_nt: TGCAGCGTTGAGGGGCGGGGGCTTAAAGAGACCCAGTACTTC
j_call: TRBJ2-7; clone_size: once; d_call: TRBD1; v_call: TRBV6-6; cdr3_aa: CASSYSQGVTYEQYF; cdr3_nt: TGTGCCAGCAGTTATTCACAGGGGGTGACCTACGAGCAGTACTTC
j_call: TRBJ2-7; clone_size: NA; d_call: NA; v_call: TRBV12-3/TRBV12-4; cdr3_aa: CASSQGYEQYF; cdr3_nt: TGTGCCAGCAGCCAGGGCTACGAGCAGTACTTC
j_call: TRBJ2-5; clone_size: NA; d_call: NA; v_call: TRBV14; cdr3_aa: CASSQVGAKKETQYF; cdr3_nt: TGTGCCAGCAGCCAAGTGGGGGCTAAAAAAGAGACCCAGTACTTC
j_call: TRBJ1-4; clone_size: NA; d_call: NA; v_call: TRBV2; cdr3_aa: CASRSGTNNEKLFF; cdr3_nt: TGTGCCAGCAGGTCCGGGACAAACAATGAAAAACTGTTTTTT
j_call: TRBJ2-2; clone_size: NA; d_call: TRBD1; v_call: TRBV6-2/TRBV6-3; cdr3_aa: CASSYSTLGITGTAGELFF; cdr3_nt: TGTGCCAGCAGTTACTCTACATTGGGAATAACAGGGACAGCCGGGGAGCTGTTTTTT
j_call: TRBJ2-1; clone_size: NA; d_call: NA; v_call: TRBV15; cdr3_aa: CATSRDRTQSYNEQFF; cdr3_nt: TGTGCCACCAGCAGAGATCGAACACAGTCCTACAATGAGCAGTTCTTC
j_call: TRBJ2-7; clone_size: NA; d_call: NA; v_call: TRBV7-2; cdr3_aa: CASSPSVGSYEQYF; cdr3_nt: TGTGCCAGCAGCCCGTCGGTCGGCTCCTACGAGCAGTACTTC
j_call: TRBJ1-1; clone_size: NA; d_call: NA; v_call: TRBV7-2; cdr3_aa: CASSLWENLEAFF; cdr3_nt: TGTGCCAGCAGCTTATGGGAGAATCTCGAAGCTTTCTTT